Each of the 13 T cell receptor beta chains below was sequenced from the same sample in a study of CD8+ T cells in alopecia areata. Once RNA had been extracted, it was reverse transcribed into cDNA to act as the sequencing template. Clones were read by immunoSEQ multiplex PCR, and TCRdb kept only the in-frame ones, dropping some. The data hold 210,000 or so clones, with 66% observed a single time. This sample's treatment: oral pan-JAK inhibitor, 5-10 mg twice daily. This specimen was CD4+ T cells sorted from blood, taken at approximately week 42, from a patient treated with tofacitinib. Every receptor here comes from a human donor with alopecia areata.

This clone has just a few counts. The chain couples TRBV29-1 to TRBJ2-7; D remains unclear. Germline V gene sequence: CDR1 SQVTM, CDR2 ANQGSEA. V dropped 4 bases and J dropped 5 bases, with 18 bases sitting between them. The CDR3 has 14 amino acids. The CDR3 region is CSVALMQERDEQYF. The CDR3 bases are TGCAGCGTTGCTCTAATGCAGGAAAGGGACGAGCAGTACTTC.

The chain carries TRBV29-1 and TRBJ2-7; D possibly uses TRBD1 or TRBD2 (6 bases each). There are 13 residues in the CDR3. Trimming removed 5 bases at V and 5 bases at J, with 16 bases between. Germline loops: CDR1 SQVTM, CDR2 ANQGSEA. Here the CDR3 reads CSVSLGGLDEQYF. For the CDR3, the DNA is TGCAGCGTTTCCTTAGGGGGACTTGACGAGCAGTACTTC.

This clone was seen once. The V gene is TRBV29-1, the J gene TRBJ2-3; 9 nucleotides line up with TRBD1. After removal of 7 bases from V and 3 bases from J, the junction contained 8 bases not matched to a gene. The germline V gene has CDR1 SQVTM and CDR2 ANQGSEA. CDR3 length: 14 residues. The CDR3 protein is CSAYRGPPTDTQYF. In nucleotides, the CDR3 is TGCAGCGCCTACAGGGGGCCTCCAACAGATACGCAGTATTTT.

J is TRBJ2-3 and V is TRBV9; TRBD2 agrees at 10 bases. Trimming cost V 3 bases and J 4 bases; bases outside gene matches: 8. CDR1 and CDR2 from the germline V gene are SGDLS and YYNGEE. The length of the CDR3 is 16 residues. Written as DNA, the CDR3 is TGTGCCAGCAGCGCAGAGCGGGGGGGCATGTCAGATACGCAGTATTTT. Its protein is CASSAERGGMSDTQYF.

This clone was recorded only once. The V call is TRBV14, the J call TRBJ2-5, with D tentatively TRBD1 (5 bases). The ends were cut back, 2 bases at V and 8 bases at J, with 12 bases in the middle. Germline V gives CDR1 SGHDN, CDR2 FVKESK. The CDR3 has 13 amino acids. CDR3 sequence reads: CASSQLTGRTQYF. CDR3 DNA: TGTGCCAGCAGCCAACTAACAGGTCGTACCCAGTACTTC.

About this clone: Other DNA variants within this sample encode the same CDR3. The CDR3 DNA is TGTGCCAGCAGCTCCAGGGAGACCCAGTACTTC. This encodes CASSSRETQYF. The genes are TRBV5-6 and TRBJ2-5; D call uncertain. Trimming removed 3 bases from V and 5 bases from J, with 5 bases in between. Germline V CDR1 and CDR2: SGHDT, YYEEEE. This CDR3 has 11 residues.

The sample holds one count of this clone. The chain carries TRBV6-5 and TRBJ1-2, with TRBD1 identical over 8 bases. In germline, CDR1 is MNHEY, CDR2 SVGAGI. The CDR3 extends over 14 amino acids. J gave up 5 bases and V 6 bases, and 8 bases lay outside the gene matches. The chain's CDR3 is CASSPPGTGYGYTF. CDR3 nucleotides: TGTGCCAGCAGCCCTCCCGGGACAGGATATGGCTACACCTTC.

V is TRBV29-1 and J is TRBJ1-1; D ambiguous. This CDR3 is built from 11 residues. The ends were cut back, 7 bases at V and 2 bases at J, with 8 bases in the middle. The germline CDR1 and CDR2 sequences are SQVTM and ANQGSEA. The CDR3 coding sequence is TGCAGCGGACGGGATAACACTGAAGCTTTCTTT. Residues: CSGRDNTEAFF.

The chain carries TRBV30 and TRBJ1-1, with D maybe TRBD1 (5 bases). V was clipped by 4 bases and J by 4 bases, with 13 bases between them. The CDR3 covers 13 residues. Germline loops: CDR1 GTSNPN, CDR2 SVGIG (reference sequence). For the CDR3, the DNA is TGTGCCTGGAACGGGCTGAGGGGCACTGAAGCTTTCTTT. The encoded protein is CAWNGLRGTEAFF.

This chain uses TRBV2 with TRBJ2-6; D is uncertain. This CDR3 contains 14 residues. V shed 4 bases and J shed 2 bases, with 6 bases lying between them. CDR1 is SNHLY, CDR2 FYNNEI, per germline. The CDR3 protein is CASSGSPGANVLTF. As DNA, the CDR3 is TGTGCCAGCAGTGGATCCCCTGGGGCCAACGTCCTGACTTTC.

J is TRBJ1-1 and V is TRBV18; D might be TRBD1 (5 bases). This CDR3 has 13 amino acids. Germline CDR1 is KGHSH and CDR2 is LQKENI. Trimming pared 3 bases from V and 9 bases from J, leaving 14 bases between. This CDR3 is CASSPGDRGKAFF. CDR3 in DNA: TGTGCCAGCTCACCTGGGGACCGTGGGAAAGCTTTCTTT.

CDR3 bases: TGTGCCAGCCACGGGACGAGCAATCAGCCCCAGCATTTT. Amino acids: CASHGTSNQPQHF. The V call is TRBV6-1, the J call TRBJ1-5; D might be TRBD1 (5 bases). The CDR3 spans 13 residues. Trimming pared 8 bases from V and 1 base from J, leaving 9 bases between. Germline V gene sequence: CDR1 MNHNS, CDR2 SASEGT.

The chain links TRBV25-1 to TRBJ2-6; TRBD1 agrees at 7 bases. The V and J ends lost 7 bases and 2 bases, in that order; junction bases with no gene match: 2. CDR3 size: 14 residues. CDR1 is MGHDK and CDR2 is SYGVNS in the germline V gene. The CDR3 reads CASTDRAGANVLTF. The DNA for the CDR3 is TGTGCCAGCACCGACAGGGCTGGGGCCAACGTCCTGACTTTC.